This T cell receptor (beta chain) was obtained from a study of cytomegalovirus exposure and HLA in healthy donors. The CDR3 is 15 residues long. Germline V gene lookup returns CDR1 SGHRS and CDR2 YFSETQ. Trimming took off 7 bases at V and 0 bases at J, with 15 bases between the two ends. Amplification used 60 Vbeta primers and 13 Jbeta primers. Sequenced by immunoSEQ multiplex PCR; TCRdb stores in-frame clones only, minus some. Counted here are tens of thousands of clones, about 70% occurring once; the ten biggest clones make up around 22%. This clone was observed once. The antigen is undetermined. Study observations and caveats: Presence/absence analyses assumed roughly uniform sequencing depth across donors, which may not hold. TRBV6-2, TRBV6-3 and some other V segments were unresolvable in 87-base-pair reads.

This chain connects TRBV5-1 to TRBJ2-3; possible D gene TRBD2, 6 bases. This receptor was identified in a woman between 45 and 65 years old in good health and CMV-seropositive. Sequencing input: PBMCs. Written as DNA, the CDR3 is TGCGCCAGCTCTCGGGACTCGACTAGCACAGATACGCAGTATTTT. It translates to CASSRDSTSTDTQYF.